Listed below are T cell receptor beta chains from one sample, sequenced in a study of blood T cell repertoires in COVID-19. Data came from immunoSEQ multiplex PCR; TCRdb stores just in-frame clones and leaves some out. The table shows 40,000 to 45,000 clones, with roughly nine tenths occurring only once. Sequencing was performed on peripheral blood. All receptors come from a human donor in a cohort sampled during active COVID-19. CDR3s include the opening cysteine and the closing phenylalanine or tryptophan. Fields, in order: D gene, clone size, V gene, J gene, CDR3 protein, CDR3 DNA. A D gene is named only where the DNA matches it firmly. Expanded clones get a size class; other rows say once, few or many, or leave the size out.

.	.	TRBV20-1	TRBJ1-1	CSARARGEAFF	TGCAGTGCTAGAGCTCGAGGCGAAGCTTTCTTT
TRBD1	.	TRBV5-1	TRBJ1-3	CASGTDLRSGNTIYF	TGCGCCAGTGGGACAGACCTTCGCTCTGGAAACACCATATATTTT
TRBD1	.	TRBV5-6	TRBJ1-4	CASSSGGRWEKLFF	TGTGCCAGCAGCTCAGGGGGCCGGTGGGAAAAACTGTTTTTT
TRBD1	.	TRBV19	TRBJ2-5	CASSVTGSQETQYF	TGTGCCAGTAGTGTGACAGGGTCCCAAGAGACCCAGTACTTC
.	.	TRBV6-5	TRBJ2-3	CASRRDLATDTQYF	TGTGCCAGCAGGCGGGACCTTGCCACAGATACGCAGTATTTT
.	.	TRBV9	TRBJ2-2	CASSPRAGELFF	TGTGCCAGCAGCCCTCGGGCCGGGGAGCTGTTTTTT
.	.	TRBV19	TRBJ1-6	CASSFTGIAALHF	TGTGCCAGTAGTTTCACAGGGATTGCAGCCCTCCACTTT
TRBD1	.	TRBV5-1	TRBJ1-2	CASSEVQGYGYTF	TGCGCCAGCAGCGAGGTACAGGGGTATGGCTACACCTTC
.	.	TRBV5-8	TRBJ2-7	CASSLYPGVEEFSEQYF	TGTGCCAGCAGCTTGTACCCAGGGGTGGAGGAGTTTTCCGAGCAGTACTTC
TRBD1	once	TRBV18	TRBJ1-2	CASSARDSTLGGYTF	TGTGCCAGCTCAGCCCGGGACAGCACCCTTGGGGGCTACACCTTC
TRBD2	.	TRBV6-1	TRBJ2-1	CASSDSGRPFDEQFF	TGTGCCAGCAGTGACAGCGGGAGGCCCTTCGATGAGCAGTTCTTC
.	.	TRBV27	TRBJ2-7	CASSPPPSRGGEQYF	TGTGCCAGCAGTCCCCCCCCTAGTAGGGGAGGCGAGCAGTACTTC
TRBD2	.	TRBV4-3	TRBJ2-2	CASSQELAGGINTGELFF	TGCGCCAGCAGCCAAGAACTAGCGGGGGGCATTAACACCGGGGAGCTGTTTTTT
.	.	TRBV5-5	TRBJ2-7	CASSASTVFYEQYF	TGTGCCAGCAGCGCCTCGACAGTTTTCTACGAGCAGTACTTC
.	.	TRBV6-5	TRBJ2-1	CASTLRDEQFF	TGTGCCAGCACCCTTCGTGATGAGCAGTTCTTC
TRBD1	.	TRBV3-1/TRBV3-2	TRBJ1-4	CASSHGTENEKLFF	TGTGCCAGCAGCCATGGGACAGAGAATGAAAAACTGTTTTTT
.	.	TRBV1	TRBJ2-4	CTSSQERRDADFQNIQYF	TGCACCAGCAGCCAAGAAAGGCGGGACGCAGATTTCCAAAACATTCAGTACTTC
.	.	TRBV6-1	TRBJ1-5	CASSEYLGRNQPQHF	TGTGCCAGCAGTGAATATTTGGGGCGCAATCAGCCCCAGCATTTT
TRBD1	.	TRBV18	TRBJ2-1	CASSPGQGAFNEQFF	TGTGCCAGCTCACCCGGACAGGGGGCATTCAATGAGCAGTTCTTC
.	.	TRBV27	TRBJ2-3	CASGLQTTDTQYF	TGTGCCAGCGGGCTACAGACCACAGATACGCAGTATTTT
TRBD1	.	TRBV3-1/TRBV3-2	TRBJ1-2	CASSQEGTGGGYTF	TGTGCCAGCAGCCAAGAGGGAACAGGGGGTGGCTACACCTTC
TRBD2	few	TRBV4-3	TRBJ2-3	CASSQDSGGATDTQYF	TGCGCCAGCAGCCAAGATTCCGGGGGGGCCACAGATACGCAGTATTTT
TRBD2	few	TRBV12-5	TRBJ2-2	CASGRAGGPPKSGELFF	TGTGCTAGTGGCCGAGCGGGAGGGCCCCCTAAGTCCGGGGAGCTGTTTTTT
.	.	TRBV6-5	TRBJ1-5	CASSRDNSNQPQHF	TGTGCCAGCAGCCGGGACAATAGCAATCAGCCCCAGCATTTT
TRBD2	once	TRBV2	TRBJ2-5	CASSGAGDNSETQYF	TGTGCCAGCAGTGGTGCGGGAGATAATTCGGAGACCCAGTACTTC
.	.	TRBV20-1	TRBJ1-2	CSASSGPRGYTF	TGCAGTGCTAGTTCGGGTCCTCGGGGCTACACCTTC
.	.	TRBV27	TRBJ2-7	CASRSPGLYEQYF	TGTGCCAGCAGATCGCCAGGTCTCTACGAGCAGTACTTC
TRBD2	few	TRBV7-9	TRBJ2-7	CASSLGLAGAYEQYF	TGTGCCAGCAGCTTAGGGCTAGCGGGCGCCTACGAGCAGTACTTC
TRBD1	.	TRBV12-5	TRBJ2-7	CASGLWTGTLYF	TGTGCTAGTGGTTTATGGACAGGGACCCTGTACTTC
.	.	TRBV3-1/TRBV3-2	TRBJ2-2	CASSHYHSSGELFF	TGTGCCAGCAGCCATTACCACTCTAGCGGGGAGCTGTTTTTT
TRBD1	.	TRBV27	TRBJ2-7	CASSRSGTGLAYEQYF	TGTGCCAGCAGTCGCTCCGGGACAGGGTTGGCCTACGAGCAGTACTTC
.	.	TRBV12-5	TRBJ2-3	CASGVSDTQYF	TGTGCTAGTGGCGTTTCAGATACGCAGTATTTT
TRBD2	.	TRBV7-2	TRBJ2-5	CASSSGTSGGPEETQYF	TGTGCCAGCAGCTCTGGGACTAGCGGGGGCCCAGAAGAGACCCAGTACTTC
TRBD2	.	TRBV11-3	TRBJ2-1	CASSLAGLAGTYNEQFF	TGTGCCAGCAGCTTAGCAGGGCTAGCGGGTACCTACAATGAGCAGTTCTTC
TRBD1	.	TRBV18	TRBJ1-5	CASSLGQGYLSAQHF	TGTGCCAGCTCTCTGGGACAGGGTTACCTTTCAGCCCAGCATTTT
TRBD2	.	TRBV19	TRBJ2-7	CASSIGVPTSGPYEQYF	TGTGCCAGTAGTATAGGTGTACCGACTAGCGGCCCCTACGAGCAGTACTTC
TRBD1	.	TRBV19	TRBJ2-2	CASNSQGIPGELFF	TGTGCCAGTAATTCACAGGGGATCCCCGGGGAGCTGTTTTTT
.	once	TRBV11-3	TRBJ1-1	CASSFSQDTEAFF	TGTGCCAGCAGCTTCTCACAGGACACTGAAGCTTTCTTT
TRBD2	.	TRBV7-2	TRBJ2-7	CASSSTGGGPRSYEQYF	TGTGCCAGCAGCTCAACCGGGGGGGGCCCCCGTTCCTACGAGCAGTACTTC
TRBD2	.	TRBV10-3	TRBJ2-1	CAISSPGLAGPISYNEQFF	TGTGCCATCAGTTCTCCGGGACTAGCGGGTCCGATTTCCTACAATGAGCAGTTCTTC
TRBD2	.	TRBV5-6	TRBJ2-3	CASSLGGRFGDTQYF	TGTGCCAGCAGCTTAGGCGGGAGATTTGGAGATACGCAGTATTTT
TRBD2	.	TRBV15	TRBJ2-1	CATSRDPRLAGDNEQFF	TGTGCCACCAGCAGAGATCCAAGACTAGCGGGGGACAATGAGCAGTTCTTC
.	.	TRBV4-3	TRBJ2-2	CASSQVQKNTGELFF	TGCGCCAGCAGCCAGGTACAGAAAAACACCGGGGAGCTGTTTTTT
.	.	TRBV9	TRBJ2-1	CASSVNRAYNEQFF	TGTGCCAGCAGCGTTAACAGGGCCTACAATGAGCAGTTCTTC
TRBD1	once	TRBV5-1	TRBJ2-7	CASSSGQAASEQYF	TGCGCCAGCAGCTCTGGACAGGCGGCATCCGAGCAGTACTTC
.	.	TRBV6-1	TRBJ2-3	CASSVGPESGTDTQYF	TGTGCCAGCAGTGTAGGTCCGGAGTCAGGGACAGATACGCAGTATTTT
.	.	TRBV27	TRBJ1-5	CASSPFTTGQQPQHF	TGTGCCAGCAGTCCGTTTACGACAGGACAACAGCCCCAGCATTTT